What follows are 27 T cell receptor beta chains derived from one specimen sequenced in a study of T cell repertoires in cytomegalovirus infection. Their antigens remain unidentified. Each CDR3 protein is one row after TCRdb ran MiXCR on the reads. This sample yields 340,000 or so distinct CDR3 sequences, of which roughly 25% are seen a single time; 13% belongs to the top ten. Source: cultured PBMCs, taken from culture after CMV antigen stimulation. The receptors were sampled from a human donor in good health (CMV status not recorded). Some clones in this sample may be carry-over from other donors' samples.

In its sample, this clonotype was seen many times. The genes are TRBV7-8 and TRBJ1-1; the D is unclear. V was trimmed by 3 bases and J by 2 bases, leaving 7 bases between them. From germline, CDR1 is SGHVS and CDR2 FQNEAQ. This CDR3 is 13 amino acids long. The CDR3 reads CASSFTENTEAFF. CDR3 nucleotide sequence: TGTGCCAGCAGCTTTACAGAAAACACTGAAGCTTTCTTT.

This clonotype was seen only a few times. The rearrangement joins TRBV6-5 to TRBJ2-1; no definite D call. V dropped 0 bases and J dropped 8 bases, with 11 bases sitting between them. Germline V gene sequence: CDR1 MNHEY, CDR2 SVGAGI. This CDR3 has 14 amino acids. CDR3 DNA: TGTGCCAGCAGTTACTCTGGACCGGGCTATGAGCAGTTCTTC. As protein: CASSYSGPGYEQFF.

The chain joins TRBV29-1 to TRBJ1-2, with a weak D call TRBD1 (6 bases). The CDR3 is made up of 12 amino acids. Trimming shortened V by 3 bases and J by 2 bases, and 7 bases separated the two germline ends. CDR1 is SQVTM, CDR2 ANQGSEA, per germline. In nucleotides, the CDR3 is TGCAGCGTTGATACAGGGAACTATGGCTACACCTTC. It specifies CSVDTGNYGYTF.

This chain uses TRBV28 with TRBJ2-1; 8 bases match TRBD2. The ends lost 7 bases at V and 5 bases at J; junction bases unmatched: 7. CDR3 length: 14 amino acids. CDR1 is MDHEN and CDR2 is SYDVKM in the germline V gene. The CDR3: CASIAGSINNEQFF. The DNA for the CDR3 is TGTGCCAGCATAGCGGGATCCATCAACAATGAGCAGTTCTTC.

The chain combines TRBV19 with TRBJ1-1; maybe TRBD1 (5 bases). Trimming took 8 bases from V and 4 from J, leaving 14 bases between them. Germline-derived CDR1 and CDR2 are LNHDA and SQIVND (reference sequence). The CDR3 is made up of 13 amino acids. The CDR3 loop reads CASCAGRGTEAFF. As DNA, the CDR3 is TGTGCCAGTTGTGCAGGGCGCGGCACTGAAGCTTTCTTT.

This clonotype has ten or more counts. At one end the junction does not follow the germline gene, possibly because of a read error. This chain connects TRBV11-2 to TRBJ1-5; D perhaps matches TRBD1 (6 bases). This CDR3 is 15 amino acids long. Germline CDR1 reads SGHAT; CDR2 reads FQNNGV. CDR3 DNA: TGTGCCAGCAGTTTAGACCCAGGGGGCAATCAGCCCCAGCATTTT. Its translation: CASSLDPGGNQPQHF.

The gene calls are TRBV7-2 and TRBJ1-5; D gene uncertain. There are 15 residues in the CDR3. Germline assignment: CDR1 SGHTA and CDR2 FQGNSA. V was pared by 6 bases and J by 0 bases, with 12 bases between. The DNA for the CDR3 is TGTGCCAGCAGTCACGGATCTTATAGCAATCAGCCCCAGCATTTT. It codes for CASSHGSYSNQPQHF.

There are a few counts of this clonotype. V gene TRBV24-1 combines with J gene TRBJ2-7; TRBD1 is a possible D gene (5 bases). Looked up from germline, CDR1 is KGHDR and CDR2 is SFDVKD. The CDR3 has 14 amino acids. The V end lost 7 bases, the J end lost 3 bases, and 15 bases lay between the germline ends. The CDR3 sequence is CATSANGQHYEQYF. In DNA, the CDR3 is TGTGCCACCAGCGCGAATGGACAACACTACGAGCAGTACTTC.

A word on this clonotype: A much larger clone is a single base away; this may be a read error. The genes are TRBV7-6 and TRBJ1-2; perhaps TRBD1 as D (5 bases). Deletions cut 5 bases from V and 4 bases from J, with 17 bases between. Germline V gives CDR1 SGHVS, CDR2 FNYEAQ. The CDR3 spans 15 residues. CDR3 in amino acids: CASSKGIGESYGYTF. The CDR3 nucleotides read TGTGCCAGCAGCAAAGGGATAGGGGAGTCCTATGGCTACACCTTC.

The sample holds a few counts of this clonotype. The chain is built from TRBV28 and TRBJ2-1; 8 bases fit TRBD2. V shed 4 bases and J 7 bases; nucleotides not matched to a gene: 12. In germline, CDR1 is MDHEN, CDR2 SYDVKM. The CDR3 totals 16 residues. The CDR3 here is CASSSGSGNPRNEQFF. As DNA, the CDR3 is TGTGCCAGCAGTTCGGGTAGCGGGAACCCCCGGAATGAGCAGTTCTTC.

The chain employs TRBV6-2 or TRBV6-3 and TRBJ1-1, with no clear D. Germline V gene sequence: CDR1 MNHEY, CDR2 SVGEGT. CDR3 length equals 14 residues. V shed 5 bases and J shed 3 bases, with 13 bases lying between them. CDR3 DNA sequence: TGTGCCAGCAGTCCTCAAAGAGGTCACACTGAAGCTTTCTTT. Protein sequence: CASSPQRGHTEAFF.

This clonotype came up many times. The chain is built from TRBV10-3 and TRBJ1-3; tentative D call: TRBD1 (5 bases). Trimming removed 10 bases from V and 0 bases from J, with 28 bases in between. From germline, CDR1 is ENHRY and CDR2 SYGVKD. The CDR3 has 19 amino acids. As DNA, the CDR3 is TGTGCCACGACTATTTTCGAATCGGACACTCGGCTCTCTGGAAACACCATATATTTT. Its translation is CATTIFESDTRLSGNTIYF.

This clonotype has a count of ten or more. This sequence joins TRBV6-1 and TRBJ2-2, with D tentatively TRBD1 (5 bases). The CDR3 runs 16 residues. Trimming took 1 base from V and 0 from J, leaving 9 bases between them. Per germline, CDR1 MNHNS and CDR2 SASEGT. The DNA of the CDR3 is TGTGCCAGCAGTGAAGGGGGCAGGACGAACACCGGGGAGCTGTTTTTT. Protein product: CASSEGGRTNTGELFF.

About this clonotype itself: A read error may produce the germline difference seen at one junction end. The rearrangement uses TRBV12-5 and TRBJ2-3; D tentatively reads TRBD1 or TRBD2 (5 bases each). Germline CDR1 LGHNT, CDR2 FRNRAP. The CDR3 has 14 residues. The CDR3 DNA follows: TGTGCTAGTGGATTGGGAGAAGGGGCAGATACGCAGTATTTT. Its protein product is CASGLGEGADTQYF.

This clonotype has a handful of counts. The V and J genes are TRBV7-2 and TRBJ1-4; D perhaps matches TRBD1 (6 bases). The V end lost 5 bases, the J end lost 5 bases, and 15 bases lay between the germline ends. The CDR3 length is 15 residues. CDR1 and CDR2 from the germline V gene are SGHTA and FQGNSA. CDR3 nucleotide sequence: TGTGCCAGCAGCACTAGGAGGACAGAAAATGAAAAACTGTTTTTT. Amino acid sequence: CASSTRRTENEKLFF.

This clonotype was found a few times. CDR3 sequence reads: CASSLWEDARLRLHF. The DNA for the CDR3 is TGTGCCAGCAGCTTATGGGAGGACGCCCGTTTGCGCCTCCACTTT. The rearrangement uses TRBV7-2 and TRBJ1-6; unclear D gene. This CDR3 has 15 amino acids. Trimming removed 2 bases from V and 15 bases from J, with 20 bases in between. CDR1 and CDR2 from the germline V gene are SGHTA and FQGNSA.

There are a few counts of this clonotype. The V and J genes are TRBV25-1 and TRBJ1-5; 8 nucleotides align to TRBD1. Germline V gene lookup returns CDR1 MGHDK and CDR2 SYGVNS. V trimming: 5 bases; J trimming: 6 bases; junction bases outside the gene matches: 3. The CDR3 is 13 amino acids. The CDR3 nucleotides are TGTGCCAGCAGTACAGGGGGTGGTCAGCCCCAGCATTTT. It specifies CASSTGGGQPQHF.

This clonotype was seen a handful of times. V and J are TRBV4-1 and TRBJ1-1; D is unresolved. This CDR3 contains 14 residues. Trimming stripped 1 base from V and 4 bases from J, with 10 bases between. Germline values: CDR1 MGHRA, CDR2 YSYEKL. The CDR3 sequence is CASSQGHLGTEAFF. The CDR3 nucleotides read TGCGCCAGCAGCCAAGGACACCTCGGCACTGAAGCTTTCTTT.

This chain links TRBV9 with TRBJ2-4; weak D call: TRBD2 (6 bases). This CDR3 comprises 17 residues. The V gene lost 0 bases and the J gene lost 2 bases, with 15 bases spanning the gap. The V gene's germline CDR1 is SGDLS and CDR2 YYNGEE. The CDR3 bases are TGTGCCAGCAGCGTAGATCCTAGCGACGGGACCAAAAACATTCAGTACTTC. Translating it yields CASSVDPSDGTKNIQYF.

J is TRBJ2-7 and V is TRBV5-6, with D possibly TRBD2 on 6 matching bases. Germline assignment: CDR1 SGHDT and CDR2 YYEEEE. This CDR3 has 14 amino acids. Trimming took 0 bases from V and 6 from J, leaving 13 bases between them. Here the CDR3 reads CASSLAGGYGEQYF. In DNA form, the CDR3 reads TGTGCCAGCAGCTTGGCCGGGGGATACGGCGAGCAGTACTTC.

The chain recombines TRBV7-9 with TRBJ2-1, with D uncertain. Germline lookup yields CDR1 SEHNR and CDR2 FQNEAQ (reference sequence). The CDR3 loop spans 16 amino acids. V was cut by 2 bases and J by 2 bases, with 13 bases left in between. The CDR3 coding sequence is TGTGCCAGCAGCTTACTGGCAACCTGGGCCTACAATGAGCAGTTCTTC. As protein: CASSLLATWAYNEQFF.

This clonotype has a handful of counts. The chain is built from TRBV29-1 and TRBJ2-5, with 7 positions matching TRBD2. The CDR3 runs to 19 residues. Trimming took 5 bases from V and 3 from J; bases not matched to a gene: 24. Germline V CDR1 and CDR2: SQVTM, ANQGSEA. In nucleotides, the CDR3 is TGCAGCGTTCCCCGGGGGGTGGGTGCTCGCCCGCCCGACGAAGAGACCCAGTACTTC. Translating gives CSVPRGVGARPPDEETQYF.

This chain uses TRBV20-1 with TRBJ2-3, with D perhaps matching TRBD1 or TRBD2 (5 bases each). The CDR3 is made up of 15 amino acids. The V end was cut by 3 bases, the J end by 2 bases, with 15 bases between. CDR1 and CDR2 (germline): DFQATT, SNEGSKA (reference sequence). This chain's CDR3 is CSASPGTYPTDTQYF. For the CDR3, the DNA is TGCAGTGCTAGCCCCGGGACCTACCCCACAGATACGCAGTATTTT.

This clonotype came up many times. This chain joins TRBV7-2 and TRBJ2-5; TRBD1 aligns across 8 bases. The germline V gene has CDR1 SGHTA and CDR2 FQGNSA. V lost 1 base and J lost 5; bases outside the gene matches: 9. The CDR3 is 16 residues long. The CDR3 coding sequence is TGTGCCAGCAGCTTAGATGGGGGACAGGTAGGGGAGACCCAGTACTTC. Its translation is CASSLDGGQVGETQYF. Using reference TRBV7-2 and TRBJ2-5 for the parts outside the CDR3, the full variable domain is GAGVSQSPSNKVTEKGKDVELRCDPISGHTALYWYRQSLGQGLEFLIYFQGNSAPDKSGLPSDRFSAERTGGSVSTLTIQRTQQEDSAVYLCASSLDGGQVGETQYFGPGTRLLVL.

This chain joins TRBV6-5 and TRBJ1-1; 7 bases line up with TRBD1. The CDR3 length is 12 residues. CDR1 is MNHEY, CDR2 SVGAGI, per germline. The junction had 4 bases not matched to a gene; V was cut back by 5 bases and J by 7 bases. The CDR3 sequence: CASSGGGGEAFF. The CDR3 DNA reads TGTGCCAGCAGTGGAGGGGGCGGTGAAGCTTTCTTT.

V gene TRBV6-2 or TRBV6-3 combines with J gene TRBJ1-2; 7 nucleotides line up with TRBD1. Germline-derived CDR1 and CDR2 are MNHEY and SVGEGT. The CDR3 contains 13 residues. J was trimmed by 4 bases and V by 6 bases; bases with no gene match: 5. The CDR3 nucleotides read TGTGCCAGCAGGGACGGACAGGTCTATGGCTACACCTTC. Amino acid sequence: CASRDGQVYGYTF.

The chain is built from TRBV7-2 and TRBJ2-7, with 7 bases that match TRBD1. Germline-derived CDR1 and CDR2 are SGHTA and FQGNSA. CDR3 length equals 14 residues. The junction had 3 bases not matched to a gene; V was cut back by 1 base and J by 3 bases. CDR3 loop: CASSLGGTVYEQYV. CDR3 DNA sequence: TGTGCCAGCAGCTTAGGAGGGACAGTCTACGAGCAGTACGTC.